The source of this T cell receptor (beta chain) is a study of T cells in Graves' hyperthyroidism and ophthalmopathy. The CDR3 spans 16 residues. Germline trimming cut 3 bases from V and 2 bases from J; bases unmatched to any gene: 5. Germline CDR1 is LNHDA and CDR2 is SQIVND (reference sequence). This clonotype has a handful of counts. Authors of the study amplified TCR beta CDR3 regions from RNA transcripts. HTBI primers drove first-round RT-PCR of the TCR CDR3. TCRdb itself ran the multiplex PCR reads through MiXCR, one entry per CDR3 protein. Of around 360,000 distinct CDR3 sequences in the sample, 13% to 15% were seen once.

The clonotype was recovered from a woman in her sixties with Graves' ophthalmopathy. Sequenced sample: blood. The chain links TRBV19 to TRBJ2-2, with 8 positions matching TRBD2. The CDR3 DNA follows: TGTGCCAGTAGTATTACTAGCGGAGTTAACACCGGGGAGCTGTTTTTT. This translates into CASSITSGVNTGELFF.